This is a list of T cell receptor beta chains from one sample in a study of T-cell reconstitution after alpha-beta-depleted transplantation in children. TCRdb re-called the PCR reads through MiXCR, storing one row per CDR3 protein. Of 700,000 to 950,000 distinct CDR3 sequences in the sample, about 15% were seen once. This sample comprised PBMCs, mostly from graft donor cells, obtained 360 days after TCRalphabeta/CD19-depleted stem cell transplant. Every receptor here comes from a male patient between 10 and 17 years old who had a stem cell transplant for acute lymphoblastic leukemia, so the T cells may come from the graft donor. Each CDR3 is given with its conserved first and last residue. D genes are given only for firm matches. Some rows mark clone size as missing; the rest say once, few, many or name a class of expanded clone.

J	size	D	V	DNA	CDR3
TRBJ2-1	NA	TRBD2	TRBV29-1	TGCAGCGTCTCCGGGGGTAGCGGGAGGTCGTCCTACAATGAGCAGTTCTTC	CSVSGGSGRSSYNEQFF
TRBJ2-7	few	TRBD2	TRBV7-6	TGTGCCAGCAGCCCTGAGCGGGAGGGCATCGGAGAGCAGTACTTC	CASSPEREGIGEQYF
TRBJ2-7	few	TRBD2	TRBV9	TGTGCCAGCTCACCGGGGGGAAGCGAGCAGTACTTC	CASSPGGSEQYF
TRBJ1-1	few	NA	TRBV19	TGTGCCAGTAGTCCCCCGGGGAGGTTGGGCACTGAAGTTTTCTTT	CASSPPGRLGTEVFF
TRBJ2-1	few	TRBD1	TRBV5-1	TGCGCCAGCACCTTCGGGACAGGGTCTTGGGATGAGCAGTTCTTC	CASTFGTGSWDEQFF
TRBJ2-3	NA	NA	TRBV12-3/TRBV12-4	TGTGCCAGCAGTTTAGCGGGAGGTCGCTCAGATACGCAGTATTTT	CASSLAGGRSDTQYF
TRBJ2-2	few	TRBD2	TRBV2	TGTGCCATCGCCGGGACTAGCTTGACCGGGGAGCTGTTTTTT	CAIAGTSLTGELFF
TRBJ1-5	NA	TRBD1	TRBV12-3/TRBV12-4	TGTGCCAGCAGTTTCCGACAGGGGGCAGTTCAGCCCCAGCATTTT	CASSFRQGAVQPQHF
TRBJ2-1	few	NA	TRBV5-1	TGCGCCAGCAGCCCCCCGGGACACGGGCCCTACAATGAGCAGTTCTTC	CASSPPGHGPYNEQFF
TRBJ2-7	NA	TRBD1	TRBV11-2	TGTGCCAGCAGCTCAATTCCGGGACAGGGAATATACGAGCAGTACTTC	CASSSIPGQGIYEQYF
TRBJ2-3	NA	NA	TRBV2	TGTGCCAGCACGGCGATTCGCACAGATACGCAGTATTTT	CASTAIRTDTQYF
TRBJ2-7	few	NA	TRBV5-1	TGCGCCAGCAGCTTGCAACGGTGGCGGTCTAACGAGCAGTACTTC	CASSLQRWRSNEQYF
TRBJ2-1	NA	TRBD2	TRBV7-8	TGTGCCAGCAGCTTAAGGGGGACTAGCGGGAGGGTATCCTACAATGAGCAGTTCTTC	CASSLRGTSGRVSYNEQFF
TRBJ1-1	few	NA	TRBV6-1	TGTGCCAGCAGTGAGTCTTGGCGAGGCCTGAACACTGAAGCTTTCTTT	CASSESWRGLNTEAFF
TRBJ2-1	NA	NA	TRBV6-4	TGTGCCGGACGTGGACTTCCGAATGAGCAGTTCTTC	CAGRGLPNEQFF
TRBJ2-3	NA	NA	TRBV29-1	TGCAGCGTTGAAGGAGGGCTTTTAGATACGCAGTATTTT	CSVEGGLLDTQYF
TRBJ1-1	few	TRBD1	TRBV7-9	TGTGCCAGCAGCCGGGACAGCTACATGAACACTGAAGCTTTCTTT	CASSRDSYMNTEAFF
TRBJ2-3	few	NA	TRBV4-1	TGCGCCAGCGGCCAGGTCGGGGCTAGCCGGAAGGCAGATACGCAGTATTTT	CASGQVGASRKADTQYF
TRBJ2-5	NA	NA	TRBV18	TGTGCCAGCTCGCCTTTACGGGACGGAAAAGAGACCCAGTACTTC	CASSPLRDGKETQYF
TRBJ1-2	NA	TRBD1	TRBV7-6	TGTGCCAGCAGCATCTATCCGGGACAGGGATTCTATGGCTACACCTTC	CASSIYPGQGFYGYTF
TRBJ2-2	many	NA	TRBV29-1	TGCAGCGTTCTGGGTCCTAACACCGGGGAGCTGTTTTTT	CSVLGPNTGELFF
TRBJ2-6	NA	NA	TRBV20-1	TGCAGTGCTAGAGATTTGGATACGAACGTTCTCTTCTCTGGGGCCAACGTCCTGACTTTC	CSARDLDTNVLFSGANVLTF
TRBJ2-5	NA	TRBD2	TRBV7-2	TGTGCCAGCAGCTTTCCACCCCTAGCGGGGTACCAAGAGACCCAGTACTTC	CASSFPPLAGYQETQYF
TRBJ2-5	few	NA	TRBV4-1	TGCGCCAGCAGCCAAGAAGACAGGCAAGAGACCCAGTACTTC	CASSQEDRQETQYF
TRBJ2-2	NA	TRBD2	TRBV12-5	TGTGCTAGTGGTTTAAGGATAGCGGGAGGGCCTATGGCCGGGGAGCTGTTTTTT	CASGLRIAGGPMAGELFF
TRBJ2-3	NA	TRBD2	TRBV24-1	TGTGCCACCAGTGATTTTTTGACTAGCGGGAGCACAGATACGCAGTATTTT	CATSDFLTSGSTDTQYF
TRBJ2-1	few	NA	TRBV6-2/TRBV6-3	TGTGCCAGCAGTTACTCGGTTGAGCAGTTCTTC	CASSYSVEQFF
TRBJ2-1	NA	TRBD2	TRBV7-7	TGTGCCAGCAGCCTGGGGACTAGCGGGGGGATTGACAATGAGCAGTTCTTC	CASSLGTSGGIDNEQFF
TRBJ2-2	many	NA	TRBV20-1	TGCAGTGCTAGGCGAGAGGGGACCGGGGAGCTGTTTTTT	CSARREGTGELFF
TRBJ2-7	many	NA	TRBV12-3/TRBV12-4	TGTGCCAGCAGTTTAGGGACCCTTTACGAGCAGTACTTC	CASSLGTLYEQYF
TRBJ2-5	NA	NA	TRBV12-5	TGTGCGAGTGTTCCCGAGCGCGGGGGCGGGGAGACCCAGTACTTC	CASVPERGGGETQYF
TRBJ2-1	NA	NA	TRBV7-9	TGTGCCAGCAGCATGGTGCTGTTAGGGGAGCAGTTCTTC	CASSMVLLGEQFF
TRBJ2-7	NA	NA	TRBV3-1	TGTGCCAGCAGCCTCCGGACGCCTCCCTACGAGCAGTACTTC	CASSLRTPPYEQYF
TRBJ1-5	NA	NA	TRBV20-1	TGCAGTGCTTGGGGGGTCGGGCAGCCCCAGCATTTT	CSAWGVGQPQHF
TRBJ2-3	few	NA	TRBV5-1	TGCGCCAGCAGCCCAAATCCGGGACAACGCACAGATACGCAGTATTTT	CASSPNPGQRTDTQYF
TRBJ2-3	NA	NA	TRBV4-2	TGTGCCAGCAGCCAGCTGGACAGCACAGATACGCAGTATTTT	CASSQLDSTDTQYF
TRBJ1-1	many	NA	TRBV11-2	TGTGCCAGCAGTTTCGCCCCGGGGCTCGAAGCTTTCTTT	CASSFAPGLEAFF
TRBJ2-2	few	NA	TRBV7-9	TGTGCCAGCAGCCCCCGTTTAAAGGACCTCGGGGAGCTGTTTTTT	CASSPRLKDLGELFF
TRBJ1-5	many	NA	TRBV4-1	TGCGCCAGCAGCCAAGATAGGGAAAGGGGAGGCAATCAGCCCCAGCATTTT	CASSQDRERGGNQPQHF
TRBJ1-1	few	NA	TRBV11-1	TGTGCCAGCAGTTGGGAAACGGGGGGCACTGAAGCTTTCTTT	CASSWETGGTEAFF
TRBJ1-1	few	TRBD1	TRBV18	TGTGCCAGCTCACGAGCCCCCGGGACAGCCTTCACTGAAGCTTTCTTT	CASSRAPGTAFTEAFF
TRBJ2-1	NA	NA	TRBV10-3	TGTGCCATCAGTGAAGTGGACAGTCGGTTGATGAGTGAGCAGTTCTTC	CAISEVDSRLMSEQFF
TRBJ2-2	few	NA	TRBV5-4	TGTGCCAGCAGCGCGCGGGGGCGCAGGACCGGGGAGCTGTTTTTT	CASSARGRRTGELFF
TRBJ2-2	NA	TRBD2	TRBV3-1	TGTGCCAGCAGCCAAGTGGGCACTAGCGGCAAGAACACCGGGGAGCTGTTTTTT	CASSQVGTSGKNTGELFF
TRBJ2-1	NA	TRBD1	TRBV29-1	TGCAGCGTTGACGGGACAGGGACCTACAATGAGCAGTTCTTC	CSVDGTGTYNEQFF
TRBJ2-1	NA	TRBD1	TRBV5-1	TGCGCCAGCAGCATAGGGACAGGGCGCCTCGAGTGGCAGTTCTTC	CASSIGTGRLEWQFF
TRBJ2-4	few	NA	TRBV27	TGTGCCAGCAGTTTAGAAGGCCCTTCAGCCAAAAACATTCAGTACTTC	CASSLEGPSAKNIQYF
TRBJ2-1	NA	NA	TRBV4-1	TGCGCCAGCAGCCAACCTCTAGCGAATCACAATGAGCAGTTCTTC	CASSQPLANHNEQFF
TRBJ2-3	few	NA	TRBV27	TGTGCCAGCAGTTCCAGGGACGGACTCTTCAACACAGATACGCAGTATTTT	CASSSRDGLFNTDTQYF
TRBJ1-2	NA	NA	TRBV7-8	TGTGCCAGCAGCTCCGAGAGGGGCAGCGTGGGCCCTAACTATGGCTACACCTTC	CASSSERGSVGPNYGYTF
TRBJ2-2	NA	TRBD2	TRBV20-1	TGCAGTGCTAGACTCGGGAGGGTCACCGGGGAGCTGTTTTTT	CSARLGRVTGELFF
TRBJ2-7	NA	TRBD1	TRBV20-1	TGCAGTGCTTGCCCACGGACAGGGCTCTACGAGCAGTACTTC	CSACPRTGLYEQYF
TRBJ2-1	many	NA	TRBV20-1	TGCAGTGCTAGAGCCTTGCGGAATGAGCAGTTCTTC	CSARALRNEQFF
TRBJ2-1	many	NA	TRBV5-1	TGCGCCAGCAGCTTGCCGGGACCATACAATGAGCAGTTCTTC	CASSLPGPYNEQFF
TRBJ1-6	few	TRBD1	TRBV7-3	TGTGCCAGCAGCTTAGGCAGGGGGCCGAGTAATTCACCCCTCCACTTT	CASSLGRGPSNSPLHF